The present T cell receptor (beta chain) was sequenced within a study of T cell repertoires in MIS-A myocarditis. The method was immunoSEQ multiplex PCR; TCRdb's version includes in-frame clones alone and lacks a portion of them. The table includes 10,000 to 13,000 clones, about 83% detected once. Trimming took off 4 bases at V and 1 base at J, with 17 bases between the two ends. This CDR3 has 17 residues. From germline, CDR1 is LNHDA and CDR2 SQIVND (reference sequence). The chain links TRBV19 to TRBJ1-5; D is perhaps TRBD1 (6 bases). The source is a young man with fulminant myocarditis from multisystem inflammatory syndrome in adults (MIS-A) after COVID-19. The sequencing input was right ventricle heart tissue obtained at autopsy. The CDR3 region has the DNA TGTGCCAGTAGTAAAGGGGGGGCAAAGTGGAGCAATCAGCCCCAGCATTTT. This encodes CASSKGGAKWSNQPQHF.